These T cell receptor beta chains were read from a single sample in a study of technical replicates of blood from a few donors. TCRdb keeps only in-frame clones here, not all; method: immunoSEQ multiplex PCR. Of under 50,000 clones detected, about 96% appear once; the ten largest clones hold 0.35% to 0.4%. The sequencing sample was made of T cells isolated from PBMCs. These receptors were obtained from a human donor in good health. The CDR3 runs from the conserved cysteine through the conserved F or W. Fields, in order: CDR3 DNA, CDR3 protein, J gene, V gene, D gene, clone size. The D gene is left open where the match is weak. The size of a clone is reported for some rows only, either as once, few or many, or as a class for expanded clones.

TGCGCCAGCAGCTTGGAAACAGCAGGAAACACCATATATTTT	CASSLETAGNTIYF	TRBJ1-3	TRBV5-1	-	-
TGTGCCAGCAGCCCCAGGGACAGGGTCACTGAAGCTTTCTTT	CASSPRDRVTEAFF	TRBJ1-1	TRBV5-4	TRBD1	-
TGTGCCACCCGGACAGATAACTACGAGCAGTACTTC	CATRTDNYEQYF	TRBJ2-7	TRBV19	-	once
TGCAGCGTGGGACTAGCGGGGAACACCGGGGAGCTGTTTTTT	CSVGLAGNTGELFF	TRBJ2-2	TRBV29-1	TRBD2	once
TGTGCCAGCAGCTGGGGGGACGGTTACGAGCAGTACTTC	CASSWGDGYEQYF	TRBJ2-7	TRBV27	-	-
TGCAGCGTTGAATTGCAGGTATACAATGAGCAGTTCTTC	CSVELQVYNEQFF	TRBJ2-1	TRBV29-1	-	once
TGTGCCAGCAGTGAGAACAGGGCGCCCTACGAGCAGTACTTC	CASSENRAPYEQYF	TRBJ2-7	TRBV6-1	-	-
TGCGCCAGCAGCTTACAGGGGGCCCCCTACGAGCAGTACTTC	CASSLQGAPYEQYF	TRBJ2-7	TRBV5-1	TRBD1	-
TGTGCCAGCAGCGTACGACAGGGGGCGGTATTAATGTCGGAGGGCTACACCTTC	CASSVRQGAVLMSEGYTF	TRBJ1-2	TRBV7-2	TRBD1	-
TGTGCCAGCAGCCCTGGGGGAGGAATGAAGACCCAGTACTTC	CASSPGGGMKTQYF	TRBJ2-5	TRBV9	-	-
TGTGCCAGCAGCCCAAGGACAACAACTAATGAAAAACTGTTTTTT	CASSPRTTTNEKLFF	TRBJ1-4	TRBV7-2	-	-
TGTGCCTTCACACCTCGCCAAGAGACCCAGTACTTC	CAFTPRQETQYF	TRBJ2-5	TRBV30	-	-
TGTGCCAGCATACCAGCGGGAGGATACAATGAGCAGTTCTTC	CASIPAGGYNEQFF	TRBJ2-1	TRBV6-5	TRBD2	-
TGTGCCAGCAGCTCCTACCGGGACAGAAGCACAGATACGCAGTATTTT	CASSSYRDRSTDTQYF	TRBJ2-3	TRBV13	TRBD1	-
TGTGCCAGCAGCTTAACACAGTCTCCTGGAAACACCATATATTTT	CASSLTQSPGNTIYF	TRBJ1-3	TRBV11-2	-	once
TGTGCCAGCAGCTTAAAGGACGGGGGCAACGTCCTGACTTTC	CASSLKDGGNVLTF	TRBJ2-6	TRBV5-4	-	-
TGTGCCAGCAGGCCTGGACAGGGAGGAACTGAAGCTTTCTTT	CASRPGQGGTEAFF	TRBJ1-1	TRBV28	TRBD1	-
TGCGCCAGCAGCCTTCACAGGGACCGCGACCCTCTGGAGACCCAGTACTTC	CASSLHRDRDPLETQYF	TRBJ2-5	TRBV5-1	-	-
TGCGCCAGCAGCTTAAGACAGGGGGGTACTGAAGCTTTCTTT	CASSLRQGGTEAFF	TRBJ1-1	TRBV5-1	TRBD1	-
TGTGCCAGCAGGGTGAGGGTCTACACAGGACTAGGCTATGGCTACACCTTC	CASRVRVYTGLGYGYTF	TRBJ1-2	TRBV5-6	-	-
TGTGCCAGCAGGGGACAGATTAATGAAAAACTGTTTTTT	CASRGQINEKLFF	TRBJ1-4	TRBV25-1	TRBD1	once
TGTGCCAGCAGTTTATCAGCGGGACTAGCGGGAGTAGGATACAATGAGCAGTTCTTC	CASSLSAGLAGVGYNEQFF	TRBJ2-1	TRBV27	TRBD2	-
TGTGCCAGCAGCGGAGGACAGGAGGGGTACGAGCAGTACTTC	CASSGGQEGYEQYF	TRBJ2-7	TRBV9	-	-
TGTGCCAGCAGTTACTTTCGGGGAACAAGTCAGCCCCAGCATTTT	CASSYFRGTSQPQHF	TRBJ1-5	TRBV6-6	-	-
TGTGCCAGCAGAGACAGGTTTTCGGCTGAAGCTTTCTTT	CASRDRFSAEAFF	TRBJ1-1	TRBV25-1	-	-
TGCGCCAGCAGCCAAGCATGGGCAGCCCGAGATACGCAGTATTTT	CASSQAWAARDTQYF	TRBJ2-3	TRBV4-1	-	-
TGTGCCAGCAGTCCGTCGTGGGGGGGCACTGAAGCTTTCTTT	CASSPSWGGTEAFF	TRBJ1-1	TRBV2	-	-
TGTGCCAGCAGCTTAGCGGGAGGAGGGACCGGGGAGCTGTTTTTT	CASSLAGGGTGELFF	TRBJ2-2	TRBV7-6	-	-
TGTGCCAGCAGTTTACAGCGACAGGGTATAACTGAAGCTTTCTTT	CASSLQRQGITEAFF	TRBJ1-1	TRBV6-1	TRBD1	once
TGTGCCTGGAGTGTACTTCGGGGAACCAATCAGCCCCAGCATTTT	CAWSVLRGTNQPQHF	TRBJ1-5	TRBV30	-	-
TGCGCCAGCAGCCAAGAGGCTAGCGGGAGGGACATTCAGTACTTC	CASSQEASGRDIQYF	TRBJ2-4	TRBV4-3	TRBD2	-